The 24 T cell receptor beta chains given below trace back to one sample, sequenced in a study of T cell responses to AZD1222 COVID-19 vaccine. Produced via immunoSEQ multiplex PCR; TCRdb's table is partial and in-frame only. The data contain about 120,000 clones, about nine tenths of them singletons. The sequences come from peripheral blood, collected on day 0 of AZD1222 vaccination. These receptors were taken from an adult in good health.

The V gene is TRBV24-1, the J gene TRBJ1-2; weak D call: TRBD1 (6 bases). This CDR3 is built from 16 residues. The germline gives CDR1 KGHDR, CDR2 SFDVKD. The ends were cut back, 2 bases at V and 4 bases at J, with 16 bases in the middle. The CDR3 sequence: CATSDSQGFNIYGYTF. In DNA, the CDR3 is TGTGCCACCAGTGATTCCCAGGGGTTCAACATCTATGGCTACACCTTC.

The V gene is TRBV9, the J gene TRBJ1-2, with D uncertain. The CDR3 length is 16 residues. Trimming took off 0 bases at V and 0 bases at J, with 12 bases between the two ends. The germline V gene has CDR1 SGDLS and CDR2 YYNGEE. The CDR3 is CASSVGPAVSNYGYTF. CDR3 DNA sequence: TGTGCCAGCAGCGTAGGTCCGGCAGTGTCTAACTATGGCTACACCTTC. The full variable domain, its missing parts supplied by reference TRBV9 and TRBJ1-2, is DSGVTQTPKHLITATGQRVTLRCSPRSGDLSVYWYQQSLDQGLQFLIQYYNGEERAKGNILERFSAQQFPDLHSELNLSSLELGDSALYFCASSVGPAVSNYGYTFGSGTRLTVV.

This clone occurred once. The chain uses TRBV19 and TRBJ1-6, with 7 bases that match TRBD1. Germline V gene lookup returns CDR1 LNHDA and CDR2 SQIVND (reference sequence). This CDR3 contains 16 residues. Germline trimming cut 7 bases from V and 4 bases from J; bases unmatched to any gene: 10. The CDR3 here is CASTDLTGAYNSPLHF. The CDR3 nucleotides are TGTGCCAGTACCGACCTTACAGGGGCATATAATTCACCCCTCCACTTT. The full variable domain, its missing parts supplied by reference TRBV19 and TRBJ1-6, is DGGITQSPKYLFRKEGQNVTLSCEQNLNHDAMYWYRQDPGQGLRLIYYSQIVNDFQKGDIAEGYSVSREKKESFPLTVTSAQKNPTAFYLCASTDLTGAYNSPLHFGNGTRLTVT.

The chain combines TRBV9 with TRBJ2-1; TRBD2 aligns across 10 bases. V lost 2 bases and J lost 10; bases outside the gene matches: 6. The CDR3 is 14 amino acids. Germline CDR1 is SGDLS and CDR2 is YYNGEE. DNA for the CDR3: TGTGCCAGCAGCGTTACTAGCGGGGAAGGAGAGCAGTTCTTC. Protein: CASSVTSGEGEQFF.

The chain couples TRBV5-5 to TRBJ1-2, with 7 nucleotides matching TRBD1. The CDR3 is 15 residues long. V trimming: 5 bases; J trimming: 4 bases; junction bases outside the gene matches: 11. CDR1 SGHKS and CDR2 YYEKEE come from the germline V gene (reference sequence). The CDR3 sequence is CASRLSTGYIYGYTF. CDR3 coding DNA: TGTGCCAGCAGACTCTCGACAGGGTATATCTATGGCTACACCTTC.

The J gene is TRBJ2-3, the V gene TRBV4-3; D is undetermined. The CDR3 extends over 15 amino acids. Germline V gene lookup returns CDR1 LGHNA and CDR2 YSLEER. Trimming removed 0 bases from V and 5 bases from J, with 12 bases in between. The CDR3 bases are TGCGCCAGCAGCCAAGATCTCCCACTTGGAGATACGCAGTATTTT. Amino acid sequence: CASSQDLPLGDTQYF.

The chain uses TRBV18 and TRBJ2-3, with 9 bases fitting TRBD1. The CDR3 sequence is 15 residues long. V gave up 4 bases and J gave up 2 bases; unmatched junction bases: 4. The germline gives CDR1 KGHSH, CDR2 LQKENI. The CDR3 DNA follows: TGTGCCAGCTCACGGGACAGGGCTACCACAGATACGCAGTATTTT. This codes for CASSRDRATTDTQYF.

The chain recombines TRBV6-4 with TRBJ2-1, with 9 bases matching TRBD2. This CDR3 is built from 15 residues. Germline V lookup: CDR1 MRHNA, CDR2 SNTAGT. V gave up 2 bases and J gave up 7 bases; unmatched junction bases: 6. CDR3 sequence (DNA): TGTGCCAGCAGTGACGCGGCGGGGGGGCTGAATGAGCAGTTCTTC. Protein product: CASSDAAGGLNEQFF.

The chain joins TRBV29-1 to TRBJ1-2, with TRBD1 matching over 7 bases. In germline, CDR1 is SQVTM, CDR2 ANQGSEA. The CDR3 covers 12 residues. The V and J ends lost 6 bases and 4 bases, in that order; junction bases with no gene match: 5. The CDR3 DNA follows: TGCAGCGTCGACGACAGGGCCTATGGCTACACCTTC. Protein sequence: CSVDDRAYGYTF.

The CDR3 reads CASSPNRGNTIYF. The CDR3 nucleotides are TGTGCCAGCAGTCCGAACAGGGGAAACACCATATATTTT. The rearrangement links TRBV7-3 to TRBJ1-3; TRBD1 is a possible D gene (5 bases). CDR3 length equals 13 residues. Trimming removed 6 bases at V and 4 bases at J, with 10 bases between. Germline loops: CDR1 SGHTA, CDR2 FQGTGA.

This rearrangement joins TRBV3-1 (or the pseudogene TRBV3-2) to TRBJ2-3, with a weak D call TRBD2 (7 bases). Trimming shortened V by 0 bases and J by 4 bases, and 17 bases separated the two germline ends. Germline CDR1 reads LGHDT; CDR2 reads YNNKEL (reference sequence). This CDR3 has 17 amino acids. CDR3 residues: CASSQDRGDIIADTQYF. CDR3 coding DNA: TGTGCCAGCAGCCAAGATCGGGGGGACATTATCGCAGATACGCAGTATTTT.

This rearrangement joins TRBV28 to TRBJ1-5, with D hard to call. V lost 2 bases, J lost 4 bases, and 9 bases lay in between. The V gene's germline CDR1 is MDHEN and CDR2 SYDVKM. The CDR3 totals 14 residues. The CDR3 region is CASSLRVSNQPQHF. CDR3 DNA: TGTGCCAGCAGTTTAAGAGTTTCAAATCAGCCCCAGCATTTT.

This clone has a single count. This chain links TRBV7-3 with TRBJ1-2; D is perhaps TRBD1 (5 bases). Trimming removed 2 bases at V and 6 bases at J, with 10 bases between. Per germline, CDR1 SGHTA and CDR2 FQGTGA. The CDR3 runs to 13 residues. The CDR3 sequence: CASSLAQGNGYTF. The CDR3 DNA reads TGTGCCAGCAGCTTAGCTCAGGGAAATGGCTACACCTTC. Using reference TRBV7-3 and TRBJ1-2 for the parts outside the CDR3, the full variable domain is GAGVSQTPSNKVTEKGKYVELRCDPISGHTALYWYRQSLGQGPEFLIYFQGTGAADDSGLPNDRFFAVRPEGSVSTLKIQRTERGDSAVYLCASSLAQGNGYTFGSGTRLTVV.

This chain connects TRBV19 to TRBJ1-2; the D gene is possibly TRBD1 (5 bases). V lost 4 bases, J lost 2 bases, and 14 bases lay in between. The CDR3 contains 15 residues. Germline values: CDR1 LNHDA, CDR2 SQIVND (reference sequence). This CDR3 is CASSTGAVANYGYTF. As DNA, the CDR3 is TGTGCCAGTAGTACCGGGGCCGTTGCGAACTATGGCTACACCTTC.

V usage is TRBV27 and J usage is TRBJ2-2, with a weak D call TRBD1 (5 bases). The germline gives CDR1 MNHEY, CDR2 SMNVEV (reference sequence). The CDR3 consists of 14 residues. Trimming cost V 5 bases and J 4 bases, with 11 bases left between them. The CDR3 DNA reads TGTGCCAGCAGTCCAGGGATGGGCACCGGGGAGCTGTTTTTT. Protein product: CASSPGMGTGELFF.

The chain uses TRBV5-1 and TRBJ1-5, with a possible D match to TRBD1 (5 bases). Germline V gene lookup returns CDR1 SGHRS and CDR2 YFSETQ. V lost 2 bases and J 7 bases, leaving 13 bases between the germline ends. The CDR3 consists of 14 residues. The CDR3 loop is CASSLSQGGQPQHF. The CDR3 DNA reads as TGCGCCAGCAGCTTAAGCCAGGGAGGCCAGCCCCAGCATTTT.

The rearrangement joins TRBV5-4 to TRBJ1-5; D call uncertain. This CDR3 has 15 residues. V was shortened by 0 bases and J by 7 bases, with 14 bases between the two germline ends. Germline V gene sequence: CDR1 SGHNT, CDR2 YYREEE (reference sequence). CDR3 residues: CASSLGGRPGQPQHF. The CDR3 DNA reads TGTGCCAGCAGCTTGGGCGGCAGGCCGGGACAGCCCCAGCATTTT.

The CDR3 bases are TGTGCCAGCAGCCACTCCGGGACAGGGGGCAGGAATGAGCAGTTCTTC. This sequence encodes CASSHSGTGGRNEQFF. V is TRBV7-3 and J is TRBJ2-1; 12 positions agree with TRBD1. V lost 5 bases to trimming and J lost 7 bases; unmatched junction nucleotides: 9. CDR1 and CDR2 from the germline V gene are SGHTA and FQGTGA. The length of the CDR3 is 16 residues.

The chain has TRBV6-5 and TRBJ1-1, with 11 positions matching TRBD1. CDR1 is MNHEY and CDR2 is SVGAGI in the germline V gene. The CDR3 consists of 14 residues. Germline trimming cut 5 bases from V and 11 bases from J; bases unmatched to any gene: 10. The CDR3 loop is CASSISGQGVEAFF. For the CDR3, the DNA is TGTGCCAGCAGTATATCGGGACAGGGGGTGGAGGCTTTCTTT.

The chain couples TRBV7-9 to TRBJ1-6; perhaps TRBD1 as D (5 bases). Trimming shortened V by 3 bases and J by 8 bases, and 11 bases separated the two germline ends. This CDR3 comprises 14 residues. The V gene's germline CDR1 is SEHNR and CDR2 FQNEAQ (reference sequence). CDR3 loop: CASSLPRGDSPLHF. CDR3 sequence (DNA): TGTGCCAGCAGCTTGCCCCGAGGGGATTCACCCCTCCACTTT.

The chain recombines TRBV15 with TRBJ2-7; D is ambiguous. The germline V gene has CDR1 LNHNV and CDR2 YYDKDF (reference sequence). The CDR3 is made up of 11 amino acids. Trimming took off 1 base at V and 5 bases at J, with 3 bases between the two ends. CDR3 sequence reads: CATSRGNEQYF. The CDR3 nucleotides read TGTGCCACCAGCAGAGGGAACGAGCAGTACTTC. Full variable domain (outside the CDR3, taken from reference TRBV15 and TRBJ2-7): DAMVIQNPRYQVTQFGKPVTLSCSQTLNHNVMYWYQQKSSQAPKLLFHYYDKDFNNEADTPDNFQSRRPNTSFCFLDIRSPGLGDTAMYLCATSRGNEQYFGPGTRLTVT.

CDR3 sequence: CASSLVPPQGAIDYGYTF. CDR3 DNA: TGTGCCAGCAGCTTAGTACCACCCCAGGGGGCGATTGACTATGGCTACACCTTC. J is TRBJ1-2 and V is TRBV7-9; 8 positions agree with TRBD1. After removal of 1 base from V and 3 bases from J, the junction contained 13 bases not matched to a gene. CDR1 and CDR2 from the germline V gene are SEHNR and FQNEAQ (reference sequence). This CDR3 comprises 18 residues.

The V call is TRBV11-3, the J call TRBJ2-1, with 9 bases fitting TRBD2. The CDR3 has 14 amino acids. CDR1 SGHNT and CDR2 YENEEA come from the germline V gene. The junction had 3 bases not matched to a gene; V was cut back by 5 bases and J by 4 bases. The CDR3 protein is CASSGGGEYNEQFF. The CDR3 region has the DNA TGTGCCAGCAGCGGCGGGGGGGAGTACAATGAGCAGTTCTTC.

On this clone: Other DNA sequences in this sample translate to the same CDR3. The rearrangement joins TRBV9 to TRBJ2-7; the match to TRBD1 covers 8 bases. Germline-derived CDR1 and CDR2 are SGDLS and YYNGEE. The CDR3 spans 13 residues. Trimming cost V 0 bases and J 7 bases; bases outside gene matches: 3. The CDR3 here is CASSVGTGGEQYF. The CDR3 region has the DNA TGTGCCAGCAGCGTAGGCACAGGGGGGGAGCAGTACTTC.